This TCR beta chain was sequenced for a study of blood T cell repertoires in COVID-19. Looking at the study overall: Acute and convalescent COVID-19 samples came from the United States, Italy and Spain. Sources were T cells, B-cell-depleted T cells, or PBMCs; the material itself was cDNA or gDNA.

Ages ranged from about 18 to 90 years, with residence in 20 to 30 US areas. The method was immunoSEQ multiplex PCR; TCRdb's version includes in-frame clones alone and lacks a portion of them. The sample shows a few hundred thousand clones, roughly nine tenths of them seen only once. The sequence was obtained from a woman aged 55-69 years who had recovered from COVID-19. The sample consisted of PBMCs or T cells enriched from blood (not recorded which).

The CDR3: CASSIGTGVMNTEAFF. CDR3 sequence (DNA): TGTGCCAGTAGTATAGGTACAGGGGTTATGAACACTGAAGCTTTCTTT. The rearrangement joins TRBV19 to TRBJ1-1, with 7 bases aligning to TRBD1. The V gene end was trimmed by 1 base and the J gene end by 0 bases; junction bases not matched to a gene: 5. There are 16 residues in the CDR3. CDR1 is LNHDA and CDR2 is SQIVND in the germline V gene (reference sequence).